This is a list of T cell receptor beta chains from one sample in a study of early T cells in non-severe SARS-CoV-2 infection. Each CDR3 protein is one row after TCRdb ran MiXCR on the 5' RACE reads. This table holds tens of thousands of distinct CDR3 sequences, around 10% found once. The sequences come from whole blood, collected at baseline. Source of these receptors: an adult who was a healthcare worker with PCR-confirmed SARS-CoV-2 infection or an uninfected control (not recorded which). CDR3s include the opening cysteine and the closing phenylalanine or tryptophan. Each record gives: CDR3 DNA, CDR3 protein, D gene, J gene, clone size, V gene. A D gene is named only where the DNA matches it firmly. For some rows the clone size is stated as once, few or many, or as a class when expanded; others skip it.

CDR3nt: TGTGCCAGCAGCTTAGGGGAGGGGCCGTACGACTACGAGCAGTACTTC
CDR3aa: CASSLGEGPYDYEQYF
d_gene: TRBD2
j_gene: TRBJ2-7
abundance: -
v_gene: TRBV11-2

CDR3nt: TGTGCCAGCAGGGTGACAGGGGGTAACACCGGGGAGCTGTTTTTT
CDR3aa: CASRVTGGNTGELFF
d_gene: TRBD1
j_gene: TRBJ2-2
abundance: -
v_gene: TRBV6-2/TRBV6-3

CDR3nt: TGTGCCAGCAGCCAAGGACCGGGGGGCAACACTGAAGCTTTCTTT
CDR3aa: CASSQGPGGNTEAFF
d_gene: -
j_gene: TRBJ1-1
abundance: many
v_gene: TRBV3-1

CDR3nt: TGTGCCACCAGTGATCGCACAGGGACCGCGACAAATGAGCAGTTCTTC
CDR3aa: CATSDRTGTATNEQFF
d_gene: -
j_gene: TRBJ2-1
abundance: few
v_gene: TRBV24-1

CDR3nt: TGCGCCAGCAGCTTGTTGCTAGCGGGGGGCAATGAGCAGTTCTTC
CDR3aa: CASSLLLAGGNEQFF
d_gene: TRBD2
j_gene: TRBJ2-1
abundance: few
v_gene: TRBV5-1

CDR3nt: TGTGCCAGTAGTATAGATCATGGCAGGAACACTGAAGCTTTCTTT
CDR3aa: CASSIDHGRNTEAFF
d_gene: -
j_gene: TRBJ1-1
abundance: -
v_gene: TRBV19

CDR3nt: TGTGCCAGTAGTATTAGCGGGGGGGCCGTTTCCAACATTCAGTACTTC
CDR3aa: CASSISGGAVSNIQYF
d_gene: TRBD2
j_gene: TRBJ2-4
abundance: many
v_gene: TRBV19

CDR3nt: TGTGCCAGCTCACCTAGACTAGTAAACCAAGAGACCCAGTACTTC
CDR3aa: CASSPRLVNQETQYF
d_gene: -
j_gene: TRBJ2-5
abundance: many
v_gene: TRBV18

CDR3nt: TGTGCCAGCAGCCACCACCCCGACGGGAACTATGGCTACACCTTC
CDR3aa: CASSHHPDGNYGYTF
d_gene: -
j_gene: TRBJ1-2
abundance: few
v_gene: TRBV5-5

CDR3nt: TGTGCCAGCAGTGAACTGGGGGGTACCTCCTACGAGCAGTACTTC
CDR3aa: CASSELGGTSYEQYF
d_gene: -
j_gene: TRBJ2-7
abundance: many
v_gene: TRBV2

CDR3nt: TGTGCCAGCAGTGAATGGACTCGAGAAGCTTTCTTT
CDR3aa: CASSEWTREAFF
d_gene: -
j_gene: TRBJ1-1
abundance: many
v_gene: TRBV6-1

CDR3nt: TGTGCCAGCAGCTTAGTCCCCACAGATACGCAGTATTTT
CDR3aa: CASSLVPTDTQYF
d_gene: -
j_gene: TRBJ2-3
abundance: few
v_gene: TRBV11-3

CDR3nt: TGCGCCAGCAGTGAACCGACAGGGGGCAGCTACGAGCAGTACTTC
CDR3aa: CASSEPTGGSYEQYF
d_gene: TRBD1
j_gene: TRBJ2-7
abundance: -
v_gene: TRBV10-2

CDR3nt: TGTGCCAGCTCACCACCTACCCGGGGAGGTGAGCAGTTCTTC
CDR3aa: CASSPPTRGGEQFF
d_gene: -
j_gene: TRBJ2-1
abundance: few
v_gene: TRBV18

CDR3nt: TGTGCCAGCAGCCCCTACTCCGGTAGGGATACGCAGTATTTT
CDR3aa: CASSPYSGRDTQYF
d_gene: -
j_gene: TRBJ2-3
abundance: -
v_gene: TRBV6-5

CDR3nt: TGTGCCACCAGCAGAGATCGGGGTTACTACGAGCAGTACTTC
CDR3aa: CATSRDRGYYEQYF
d_gene: -
j_gene: TRBJ2-7
abundance: -
v_gene: TRBV15

CDR3nt: TGTGCCAGCAGCGCCCACATTCAGGCGTATAATTCACCCCTCCACTTT
CDR3aa: CASSAHIQAYNSPLHF
d_gene: -
j_gene: TRBJ1-6
abundance: -
v_gene: TRBV11-2

CDR3nt: TGTGCCAGCAGCGCTGCCCCGGGTACGCAGTATTTT
CDR3aa: CASSAAPGTQYF
d_gene: -
j_gene: TRBJ2-3
abundance: few
v_gene: TRBV7-2

CDR3nt: TGTGCCAGCAGCTTACATCAATCCGGGGAGCTGTTTTTT
CDR3aa: CASSLHQSGELFF
d_gene: -
j_gene: TRBJ2-2
abundance: -
v_gene: TRBV11-2

CDR3nt: TGTGCCAGTAGTATTGAGGGTTCCTCCTACAATGAGCAGTTCTTC
CDR3aa: CASSIEGSSYNEQFF
d_gene: -
j_gene: TRBJ2-1
abundance: -
v_gene: TRBV19

CDR3nt: TGTGCCAGCAGCCAACTGACACCCGGGGCCAACGTCCTGACTTTC
CDR3aa: CASSQLTPGANVLTF
d_gene: -
j_gene: TRBJ2-6
abundance: few
v_gene: TRBV3-1

CDR3nt: TGTGCCAGCAGCTCCGGGGTAGGACTATACTACGAGCAGTACTTC
CDR3aa: CASSSGVGLYYEQYF
d_gene: -
j_gene: TRBJ2-7
abundance: many
v_gene: TRBV11-2

CDR3nt: TGTGCCATCAGTCAGGCTAGCGGGAGCACAGATACGCAGTATTTT
CDR3aa: CAISQASGSTDTQYF
d_gene: TRBD2
j_gene: TRBJ2-3
abundance: -
v_gene: TRBV10-3

CDR3nt: TGCGCCAGCAGCGCCAGGTACGAGCAGTACTTC
CDR3aa: CASSARYEQYF
d_gene: -
j_gene: TRBJ2-7
abundance: few
v_gene: TRBV5-1

CDR3nt: TGTGCCATCAGTCCCGGCACAGGGGGCACCGGGGAGCTGTTTTTT
CDR3aa: CAISPGTGGTGELFF
d_gene: TRBD1
j_gene: TRBJ2-2
abundance: -
v_gene: TRBV10-3

CDR3nt: TGTGCCAGCAGCTTAGTGGGGGGCACTGAAGCTTTCTTT
CDR3aa: CASSLVGGTEAFF
d_gene: -
j_gene: TRBJ1-1
abundance: -
v_gene: TRBV11-2

CDR3nt: TGTGCCAGCAGTTTAGGACTAGCCTACAATGAGCAGTTCTTC
CDR3aa: CASSLGLAYNEQFF
d_gene: TRBD2
j_gene: TRBJ2-1
abundance: many
v_gene: TRBV7-9

CDR3nt: TGTGCCAGCAGTGATTCAGGAACCTACAATGAGCAGTTCTTC
CDR3aa: CASSDSGTYNEQFF
d_gene: -
j_gene: TRBJ2-1
abundance: -
v_gene: TRBV2

CDR3nt: TGTGCCAGCAGCTTGTTTCAGAGGCAGGGGGCAGATGCTTTCTTT
CDR3aa: CASSLFQRQGADAFF
d_gene: TRBD1
j_gene: TRBJ1-1
abundance: -
v_gene: TRBV7-2

CDR3nt: TGCAGTGCTAGAGATCACTCCAGGGGGCCCCAAAGCACCGGGGAGCTGTTTTTT
CDR3aa: CSARDHSRGPQSTGELFF
d_gene: TRBD1
j_gene: TRBJ2-2
abundance: few
v_gene: TRBV20-1

CDR3nt: TGTGCCAGCCAGGGGGGGGTTGGCTCCTATTTT
CDR3aa: CASQGGVGSYF
d_gene: -
j_gene: TRBJ2-3
abundance: -
v_gene: TRBV10-3

CDR3nt: TGTGCCAGCAGCGATGCGGGAAGATACAATGAGCAGTTCTTC
CDR3aa: CASSDAGRYNEQFF
d_gene: -
j_gene: TRBJ2-1
abundance: -
v_gene: TRBV7-9

CDR3nt: TGTGCCAGCAGCCAAGATTTGCGAGGACTCGAGCAGTACTTC
CDR3aa: CASSQDLRGLEQYF
d_gene: -
j_gene: TRBJ2-7
abundance: few
v_gene: TRBV3-1

CDR3nt: TGCGCCAGCAGTGCTGGTGGGACAGGGGCGTACGAGCAGTACTTC
CDR3aa: CASSAGGTGAYEQYF
d_gene: TRBD1
j_gene: TRBJ2-7
abundance: many
v_gene: TRBV10-1

CDR3nt: TGCGCCAGCAGCTTGATGGGCCGTGGTGGCTACACCTTC
CDR3aa: CASSLMGRGGYTF
d_gene: -
j_gene: TRBJ1-2
abundance: -
v_gene: TRBV5-1

CDR3nt: TGTGCCAGCACCCCGCGGCTAGAAAACCCTGAAGCTTTCTTT
CDR3aa: CASTPRLENPEAFF
d_gene: -
j_gene: TRBJ1-1
abundance: many
v_gene: TRBV28

CDR3nt: TGCGCCAGCAGCTTGGATGGAGGGGGCTCTGGCTACACCTTC
CDR3aa: CASSLDGGGSGYTF
d_gene: TRBD1
j_gene: TRBJ1-2
abundance: many
v_gene: TRBV5-1

CDR3nt: TGTGCCAGCAGAGTCCGGTCCCGCGGTACAGATACGCAGTATTTT
CDR3aa: CASRVRSRGTDTQYF
d_gene: -
j_gene: TRBJ2-3
abundance: many
v_gene: TRBV6-4

CDR3nt: TGCAGTGCCGACAGGGTCACAGATACGCAGTATTTT
CDR3aa: CSADRVTDTQYF
d_gene: TRBD1
j_gene: TRBJ2-3
abundance: many
v_gene: TRBV20-1

CDR3nt: TGTGCCAGTACAGATCAAGCGGGCAAAAACATTCAGTACTTC
CDR3aa: CASTDQAGKNIQYF
d_gene: -
j_gene: TRBJ2-4
abundance: many
v_gene: TRBV19

CDR3nt: TGTGCCAGCAGCCGGAGCGGAAACTACAATGAGCAGTTCTTC
CDR3aa: CASSRSGNYNEQFF
d_gene: -
j_gene: TRBJ2-1
abundance: few
v_gene: TRBV7-9